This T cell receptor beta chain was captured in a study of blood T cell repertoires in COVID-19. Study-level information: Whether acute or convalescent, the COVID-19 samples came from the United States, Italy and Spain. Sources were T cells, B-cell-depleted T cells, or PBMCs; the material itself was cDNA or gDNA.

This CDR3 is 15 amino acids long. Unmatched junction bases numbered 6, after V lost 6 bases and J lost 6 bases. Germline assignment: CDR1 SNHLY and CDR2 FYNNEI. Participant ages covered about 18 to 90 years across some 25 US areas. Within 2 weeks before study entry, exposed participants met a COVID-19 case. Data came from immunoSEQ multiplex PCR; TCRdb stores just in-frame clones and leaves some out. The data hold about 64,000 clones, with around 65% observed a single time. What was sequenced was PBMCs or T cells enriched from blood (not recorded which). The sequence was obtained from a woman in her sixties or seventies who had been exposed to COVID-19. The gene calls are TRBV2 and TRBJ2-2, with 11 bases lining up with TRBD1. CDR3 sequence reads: CASRKGQGGAGELFF. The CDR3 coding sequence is TGTGCCAGCAGGAAGGGACAGGGGGGCGCCGGGGAGCTGTTTTTT.